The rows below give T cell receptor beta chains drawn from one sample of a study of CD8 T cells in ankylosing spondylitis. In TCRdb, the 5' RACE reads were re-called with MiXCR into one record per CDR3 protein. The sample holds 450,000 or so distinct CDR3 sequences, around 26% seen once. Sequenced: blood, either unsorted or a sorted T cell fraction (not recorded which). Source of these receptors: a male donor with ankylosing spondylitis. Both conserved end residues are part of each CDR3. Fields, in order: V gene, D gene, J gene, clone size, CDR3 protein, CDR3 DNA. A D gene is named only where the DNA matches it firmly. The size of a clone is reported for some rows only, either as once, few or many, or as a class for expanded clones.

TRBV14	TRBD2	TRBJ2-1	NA	CASSQGLAGGPGYREQFF	TGTGCCAGCAGCCAAGGGCTAGCGGGAGGCCCCGGCTATAGGGAGCAGTTCTTC
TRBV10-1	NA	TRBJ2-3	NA	CASSPGGGRDTQYF	TGCGCCAGCAGTCCTGGAGGGGGTAGGGATACGCAGTATTTT
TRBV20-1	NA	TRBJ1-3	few	CSARPQAPGNTIYF	TGCAGTGCTAGGCCTCAGGCGCCTGGAAACACCATATATTTT
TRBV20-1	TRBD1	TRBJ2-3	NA	CSAQRGQGTDTQYF	TGCAGTGCCCAGAGGGGACAGGGCACAGATACGCAGTATTTT
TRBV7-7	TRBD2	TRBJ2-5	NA	CASSSGTSGLRTQYF	TGTGCCAGCAGCTCCGGGACTAGCGGACTTCGGACCCAGTACTTC
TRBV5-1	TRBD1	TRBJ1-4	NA	CASSLASGGANEKLFF	TGCGCCAGCAGCTTGGCCTCAGGGGGTGCTAATGAAAAACTGTTTTTT
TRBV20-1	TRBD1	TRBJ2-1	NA	CSAGGTGARNNEQFF	TGCAGTGCTGGGGGGACAGGGGCTAGGAACAATGAGCAGTTCTTC
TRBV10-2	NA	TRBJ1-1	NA	CATRTEGRNTEAFF	TGCGCCACCAGGACAGAAGGAAGGAACACTGAAGCTTTCTTT
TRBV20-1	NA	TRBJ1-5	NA	CSANSLRSNQPQHF	TGCAGTGCTAATAGCTTGAGGAGCAATCAGCCCCAGCATTTT
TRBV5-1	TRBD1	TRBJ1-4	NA	CASSKQGRTNEKLFF	TGCGCCAGCAGCAAACAGGGGCGAACGAATGAAAAACTGTTTTTT
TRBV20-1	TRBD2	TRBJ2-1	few	CSARVGREGPQNEQFF	TGCAGTGCTAGAGTGGGGCGGGAGGGCCCCCAGAATGAGCAGTTCTTC
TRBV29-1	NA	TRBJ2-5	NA	CSVQGSSETQYF	TGCAGCGTTCAGGGTTCGTCCGAGACCCAGTACTTC
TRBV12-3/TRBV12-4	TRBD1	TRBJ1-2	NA	CASSVGTGSPTTYGYTF	TGTGCCAGCAGTGTCGGGACAGGGAGCCCTACGACCTATGGCTACACCTTC
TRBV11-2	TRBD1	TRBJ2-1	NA	CASTWGGQGGGEQFF	TGTGCCAGCACCTGGGGGGGACAGGGAGGTGGTGAGCAGTTCTTC
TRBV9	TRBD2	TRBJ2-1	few	CASSGLAGTYNEQFF	TGTGCCAGCAGTGGACTAGCGGGGACTTACAATGAGCAGTTCTTC
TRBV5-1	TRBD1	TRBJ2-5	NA	CASSFRTGGDQETQYF	TGCGCCAGCAGCTTCCGGACAGGGGGGGACCAAGAGACCCAGTACTTC
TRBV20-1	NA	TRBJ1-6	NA	CSAGWGGPTYNSPLHF	TGCAGTGCTGGGTGGGGGGGCCCAACTTATAATTCACCCCTCCACTTT
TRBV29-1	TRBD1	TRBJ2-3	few	CSVRTGPSPDTQYF	TGCAGCGTGAGGACAGGACCCTCCCCAGATACGCAGTATTTT
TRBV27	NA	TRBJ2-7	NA	CASSLDLPANLYEQYF	TGTGCCAGCAGTTTAGACTTGCCAGCTAACCTTTACGAGCAGTACTTC
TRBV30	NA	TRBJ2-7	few	CACTRAVAEQYF	TGTGCCTGTACCCGGGCAGTCGCCGAGCAGTACTTC
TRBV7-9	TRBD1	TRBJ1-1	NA	CASSYQQGSNTEAFF	TGTGCCAGCAGCTATCAACAGGGGAGCAACACTGAAGCTTTCTTT
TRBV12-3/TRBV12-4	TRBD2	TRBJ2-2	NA	CASSLARLVAGDPGELFF	TGTGCCAGCAGTTTAGCCCGACTAGTAGCGGGAGATCCCGGGGAGCTGTTTTTT
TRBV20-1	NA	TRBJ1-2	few	CSARDNSYGYTF	TGCAGTGCTAGAGATAACAGCTATGGCTACACCTTC
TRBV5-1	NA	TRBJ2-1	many	CASSLSYSNNEQFF	TGCGCCAGCAGCTTGAGTTACTCCAACAATGAGCAGTTCTTC
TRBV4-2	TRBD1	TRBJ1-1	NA	CASSQEIFLGTGKTEAFF	TGTGCCAGCAGCCAAGAGATTTTTTTAGGGACAGGGAAGACTGAAGCTTTCTTT
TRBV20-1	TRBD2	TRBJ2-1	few	CSASFHVAGKYNEQFF	TGCAGTGCTAGCTTTCATGTAGCGGGGAAATACAATGAGCAGTTCTTC
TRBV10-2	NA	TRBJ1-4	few	CASSETDRGKLFF	TGCGCCAGCAGTGAGACAGACCGTGGAAAACTGTTTTTT
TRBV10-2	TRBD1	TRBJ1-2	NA	CATLQGAAGYTF	TGCGCCACCCTACAGGGGGCGGCTGGCTACACCTTC
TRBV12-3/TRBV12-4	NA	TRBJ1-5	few	CASSFQGTQPQHF	TGTGCCAGCAGTTTCCAGGGGACCCAGCCCCAGCATTTT
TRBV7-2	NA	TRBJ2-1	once	CASSLTGREKWVSEQFF	TGTGCCAGCAGCTTAACTGGTCGGGAGAAATGGGTTAGTGAGCAGTTCTTC
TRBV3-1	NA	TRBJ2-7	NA	CASSQDRRSYEQYF	TGTGCCAGCAGCCAAGATCGCAGGTCCTACGAGCAGTACTTC
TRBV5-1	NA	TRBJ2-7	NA	CASSSLGVLDEQYF	TGCGCCAGCAGCTCCTTGGGAGTGCTGGACGAGCAGTACTTC
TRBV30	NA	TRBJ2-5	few	CAWSRIGKETQYF	TGTGCCTGGAGTCGGATAGGGAAAGAGACCCAGTACTTC
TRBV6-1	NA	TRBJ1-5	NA	CASSEAQYGGQPQHF	TGTGCCAGCAGTGAAGCGCAGTATGGTGGGCAGCCCCAGCATTTT
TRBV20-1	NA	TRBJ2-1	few	CSARVERWGSSYNEQFF	TGCAGTGCTAGGGTGGAAAGGTGGGGGAGCTCCTACAATGAGCAGTTCTTC
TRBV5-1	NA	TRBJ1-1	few	CASTDQGVNTEAFF	TGCGCCAGCACAGACCAGGGAGTGAACACTGAAGCTTTCTTT
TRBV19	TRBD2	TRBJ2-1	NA	CASSSRGGRRVNEQFF	TGTGCCAGTAGTAGTCGGGGCGGGAGACGCGTGAATGAGCAGTTCTTC
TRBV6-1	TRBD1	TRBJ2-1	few	CATTIKGQTNNEQFF	TGTGCCACCACCATCAAGGGACAGACCAACAATGAGCAGTTCTTC
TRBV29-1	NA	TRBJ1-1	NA	CSVEVGSGGTEAFF	TGCAGCGTTGAAGTGGGTTCCGGGGGCACTGAAGCTTTCTTT
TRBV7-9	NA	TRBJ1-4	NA	CASSLASGGELFF	TGTGCCAGCAGCTTAGCTTCGGGGGGTGAACTGTTTTTT
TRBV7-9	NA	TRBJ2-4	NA	CASSPAGENIQYF	TGTGCCAGCAGCCCAGCAGGGGAAAACATTCAGTACTTC
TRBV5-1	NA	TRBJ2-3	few	CASSLEGRSLAGDTQYF	TGCGCCAGCAGCTTGGAAGGCAGGTCTTTGGCAGGGGATACGCAGTATTTT
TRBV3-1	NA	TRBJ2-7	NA	CASSQDWVSREQYF	TGTGCCAGCAGCCAAGATTGGGTGTCTCGGGAGCAGTACTTC
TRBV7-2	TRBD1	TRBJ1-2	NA	CASSRGQGELTGYGYTF	TGTGCCAGCAGCCGCGGACAGGGGGAATTAACAGGCTATGGCTACACCTTC
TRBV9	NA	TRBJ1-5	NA	CASSSGGVNQPQHF	TGTGCCAGCAGCAGCGGGGGGGTCAATCAGCCCCAGCATTTT
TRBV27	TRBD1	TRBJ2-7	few	CASSLKTGDEQYF	TGTGCCAGCAGTTTGAAAACAGGGGACGAGCAGTACTTC
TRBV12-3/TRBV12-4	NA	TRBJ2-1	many	CASSLDVAKDEQFF	TGTGCCAGCAGCCTGGACGTGGCGAAAGATGAGCAGTTCTTC
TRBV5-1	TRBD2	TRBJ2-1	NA	CASSQARTSGYNEQFF	TGCGCCAGCAGCCAGGCCCGGACTAGCGGGTACAATGAGCAGTTCTTC
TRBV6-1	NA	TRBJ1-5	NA	CASSTKGSNQPQHF	TGTGCCAGCAGTACCAAAGGGAGCAATCAGCCCCAGCATTTT
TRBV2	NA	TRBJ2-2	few	CASTVGTGELFF	TGTGCCAGCACCGTCGGCACCGGGGAGCTGTTTTTT
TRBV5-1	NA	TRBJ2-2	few	CASSLLMNTGELFF	TGCGCCAGCAGCTTGTTAATGAACACCGGGGAGCTGTTTTTT
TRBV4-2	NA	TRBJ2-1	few	CASSQEGTGAIIYEQFF	TGTGCCAGCAGCCAAGAAGGTACGGGCGCAATCATCTATGAGCAGTTCTTC
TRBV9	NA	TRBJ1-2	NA	CASSVTAGDPGGGYTF	TGTGCCAGCAGCGTCACAGCCGGGGACCCTGGGGGTGGCTACACCTTC
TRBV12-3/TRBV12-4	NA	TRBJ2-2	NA	CASSTRGAGELFF	TGTGCCAGCAGTACACGGGGAGCCGGGGAGCTGTTTTTT
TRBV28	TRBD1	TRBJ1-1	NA	CASSPAGQGGTEAFF	TGTGCCAGCAGCCCAGCCGGACAGGGGGGTACTGAAGCTTTCTTT
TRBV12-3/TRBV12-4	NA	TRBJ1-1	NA	CASSFSSWWNTEAFF	TGTGCCAGCAGTTTCTCCAGCTGGTGGAACACTGAAGCTTTCTTT
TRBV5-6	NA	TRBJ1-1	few	CASSLLDSMNTEAFF	TGTGCCAGCAGCCTACTTGACAGCATGAACACTGAAGCTTTCTTT
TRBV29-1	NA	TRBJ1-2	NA	CSARRTNYGYTF	TGCAGCGCTCGGCGGACTAACTATGGCTACACCTTC
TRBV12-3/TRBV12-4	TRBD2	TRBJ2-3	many	CASRLAGGLDTQYF	TGTGCCAGCAGACTAGCGGGAGGGCTAGATACGCAGTATTTT